The sequence of this T cell receptor beta chain was determined in a study of neurological immune-mediated disorders (dated by TCRdb to the late 2010s). Background on the whole study: Using UMI-based sequencing, the study compared peripheral blood TCR-beta repertoires from patients with HTLV-I-associated myelopathy (HAM/TSP), patients with multiple sclerosis, and healthy controls. Longitudinal samples, technical triplicates and paired sorted CD4+ and CD8+ T-cell subsets, alongside PBMC samples, were included among the 106 TCR-beta libraries. The cohort included 60 to 75 subjects: about 14 with HAM/TSP, around 35 with multiple sclerosis, and some 20 healthy controls. Results and caveats for the whole study, not just this receptor: TCR clonal expansion was greatest in HAM/TSP patients and smallest in MS patients, who ranked below even healthy controls. No identical CDR3 amino acid sequences were found to be shared among expanded clones across subjects, suggesting that TCR-beta repertoires were private in all groups.

V is cut back by 0 bases and J by 2 bases, with 9 bases in the junction unmatched. CDR1 and CDR2 are read off the germline V gene (reference sequence) as LNHNV and YYDKDF. Measured from the cysteine to the phenylalanine, the CDR3 is 18 residues long. The kept DNA is CDR3 alone, 54 bases in frame from the first base. cDNA was synthesized by template-switch 5'RACE using a primer carrying a 10-nucleotide random unique molecular identifier by which each TCR transcript was tagged. Each sequencing run produced over 170 million TCR-beta sequences covering 15-18 subjects. Total RNA was extracted with the RNeasy kit. Using the KAPA Real-time Library Amplification kit, TCR-beta VDJ regions were amplified with primers for the TCR constant region and the 5'RACE anchor. A first PCR added sample indexes and Illumina adaptors, after which a second PCR increased the library yield. After Ampure bead purification, the roughly 650 bp TCR product was size-selected on a 2% E-gel SizeSelection system. Before pooling, libraries had their quality checked on a Bioanalyzer, their concentration measured with Qubit, and their quantity determined with the Kapa Library Quantification kit. An Illumina HiSeq 2500 sequenced the libraries paired-end 2 x 150 bp. To increase sequence diversity, about 25-31% phiX was spiked into each library pool. In the original analysis: Quality-filtered reads were processed with the UMI-based MiGEC pipeline, which removed over 80% of raw TCR sequences during error correction. VDJ genes were aligned to IMGT germline references, and clonotypes were defined by unique CDR3 amino acid sequence plus V-J genes. Clonal expansion, Shannon diversity, and CDR3 relatedness (CalcPairwiseDistances, ClusterSamples) were evaluated with VDJtools, and phylogenetic trees were built with CLCbio workbench. A clone was classed as expanded if it had 8 or more unique UMIs, a cutoff based on coefficient-of-variation modelling across technical triplicates. The public reads were reanalyzed by TCRdb: fastp trimming at Q25, MiXCR alignment, in-frame beta chains only. One record per CDR3 amino acid sequence lists the most common genes and DNA. Clone size and V and J calls follow TCRdb, not the original study. Within this sample are about 21,000 distinct CDR3 sequences, with around 14% of them counted one time only. 15% of the sample is taken by the ten largest.

For unsorted PBMC libraries, 2 million PBMCs were used after storage in RNAlater at -80 degrees C until RNA extraction. Peripheral blood was subjected to Ficoll-Hypaque density gradient centrifugation to isolate PBMCs, which were then cryopreserved in liquid nitrogen. This clonotype has ten or more counts. No antigen is known for it. The record has no base qualities; no much larger clone is one base away. What was sequenced was PBMCs. The chain employs TRBV15 and TRBJ2-3, and 9 junctional nucleotides match TRBD2. This receptor was taken from a female donor with HTLV-1-associated myelopathy (HAM/TSP). CDR3 protein: CATSRERGGDGNTDTQYF. The sequenced DNA: TGTGCCACCAGCAGAGAGCGGGGGGGGGACGGAAACACAGATACGCAGTATTTT.